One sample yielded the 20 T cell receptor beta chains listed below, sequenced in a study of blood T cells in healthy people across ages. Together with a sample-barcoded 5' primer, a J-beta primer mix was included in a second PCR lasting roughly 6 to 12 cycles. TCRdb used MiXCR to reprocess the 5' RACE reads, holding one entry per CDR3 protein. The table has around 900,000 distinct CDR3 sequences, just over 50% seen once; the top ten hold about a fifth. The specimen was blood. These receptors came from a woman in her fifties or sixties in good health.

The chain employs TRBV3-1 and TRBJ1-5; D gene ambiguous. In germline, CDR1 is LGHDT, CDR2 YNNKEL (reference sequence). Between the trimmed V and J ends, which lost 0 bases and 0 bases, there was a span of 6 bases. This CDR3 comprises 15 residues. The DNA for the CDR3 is TGTGCCAGCAGCCAAGATTGGGGTAGCAATCAGCCCCAGCATTTT. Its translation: CASSQDWGSNQPQHF. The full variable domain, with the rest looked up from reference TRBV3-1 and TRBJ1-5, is DTAVSQTPKYLVTQMGNDKSIKCEQNLGHDTMYWYKQDSKKFLKIMFSYNNKELIINETVPNRFSPKSPDKAHLNLHINSLELGDSAVYFCASSQDWGSNQPQHFGDGTRLSIL.

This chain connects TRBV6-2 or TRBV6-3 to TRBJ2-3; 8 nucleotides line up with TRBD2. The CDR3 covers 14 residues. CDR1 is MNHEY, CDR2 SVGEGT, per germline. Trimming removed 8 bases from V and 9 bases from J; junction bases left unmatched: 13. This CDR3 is CASLASGPSETQYF. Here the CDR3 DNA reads TGTGCCAGCCTGGCTAGCGGGCCGAGTGAGACGCAGTATTTT.

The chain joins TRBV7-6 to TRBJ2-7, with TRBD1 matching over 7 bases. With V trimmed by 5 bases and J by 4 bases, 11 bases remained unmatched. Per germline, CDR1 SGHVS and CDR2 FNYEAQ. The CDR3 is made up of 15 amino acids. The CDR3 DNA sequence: TGTGCCAGCAGCGCAGGACAGGTGGGACCTTACGAGCAGTACTTC. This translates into CASSAGQVGPYEQYF.

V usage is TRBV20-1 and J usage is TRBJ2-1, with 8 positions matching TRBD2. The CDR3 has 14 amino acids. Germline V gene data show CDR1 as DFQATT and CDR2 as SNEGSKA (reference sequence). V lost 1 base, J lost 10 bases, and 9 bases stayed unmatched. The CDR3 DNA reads TGCAGTGCTAGAGTCAGCGGGAGACCCTACGAGCAGTTCTTC. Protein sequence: CSARVSGRPYEQFF.

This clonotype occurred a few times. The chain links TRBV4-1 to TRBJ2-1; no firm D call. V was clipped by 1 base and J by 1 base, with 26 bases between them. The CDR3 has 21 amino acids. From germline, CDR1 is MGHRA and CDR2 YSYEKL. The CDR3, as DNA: TGCGCCAGCAGCCAAGGTCTATCAAAGAGCGATGGCTACAAGTCCTACAATGAGCAGTTCTTC. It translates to CASSQGLSKSDGYKSYNEQFF.

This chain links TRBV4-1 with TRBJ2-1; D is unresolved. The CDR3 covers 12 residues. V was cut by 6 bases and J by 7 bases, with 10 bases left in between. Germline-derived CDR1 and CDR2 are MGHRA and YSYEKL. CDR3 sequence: CASSLAKNEQFF. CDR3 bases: TGCGCCAGCAGTCTGGCAAAGAATGAGCAGTTCTTC.

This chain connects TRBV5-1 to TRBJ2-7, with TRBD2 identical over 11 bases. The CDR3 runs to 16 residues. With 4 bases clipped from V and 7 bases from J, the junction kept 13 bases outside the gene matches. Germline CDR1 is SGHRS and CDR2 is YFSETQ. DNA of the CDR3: TGCGCCAGCAGCCTGAGGGAACTAGCGGGAGTGGGTGAGCAGTACTTC. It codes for CASSLRELAGVGEQYF. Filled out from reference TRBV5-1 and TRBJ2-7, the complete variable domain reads KAGVTQTPRYLIKTRGQQVTLSCSPISGHRSVSWYQQTPGQGLQFLFEYFSETQRNKGNFPGRFSGRQFSNSRSEMNVSTLELGDSALYLCASSLRELAGVGEQYFGPGTRLTVT.

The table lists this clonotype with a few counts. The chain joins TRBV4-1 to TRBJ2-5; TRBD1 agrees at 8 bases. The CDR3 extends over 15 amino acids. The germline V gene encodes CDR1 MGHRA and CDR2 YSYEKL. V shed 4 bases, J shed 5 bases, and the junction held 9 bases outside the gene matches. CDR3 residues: CASSRDRGSLETQYF. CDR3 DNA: TGCGCCAGCAGCCGAGACAGGGGCTCCTTGGAGACCCAGTACTTC.

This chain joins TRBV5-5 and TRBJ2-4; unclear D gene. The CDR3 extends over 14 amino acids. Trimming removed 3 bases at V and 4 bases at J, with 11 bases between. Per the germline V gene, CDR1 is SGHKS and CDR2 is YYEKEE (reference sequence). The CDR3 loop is CASSYTAEKNIQYF. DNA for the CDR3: TGTGCCAGCAGCTATACCGCAGAAAAAAACATTCAGTACTTC.

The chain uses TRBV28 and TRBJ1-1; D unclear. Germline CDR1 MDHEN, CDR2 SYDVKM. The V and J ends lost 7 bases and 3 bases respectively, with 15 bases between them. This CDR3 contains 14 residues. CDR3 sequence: CASNPGMRDTEAFF. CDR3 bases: TGTGCCAGCAATCCCGGGATGAGGGACACTGAAGCTTTCTTT.

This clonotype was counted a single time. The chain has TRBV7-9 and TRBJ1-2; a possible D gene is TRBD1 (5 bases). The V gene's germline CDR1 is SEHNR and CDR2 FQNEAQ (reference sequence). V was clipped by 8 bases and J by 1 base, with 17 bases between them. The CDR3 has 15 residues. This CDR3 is CASVSRERDNYGYTF. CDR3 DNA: TGTGCCAGCGTCTCCAGGGAGAGAGATAACTATGGCTACACCTTC.

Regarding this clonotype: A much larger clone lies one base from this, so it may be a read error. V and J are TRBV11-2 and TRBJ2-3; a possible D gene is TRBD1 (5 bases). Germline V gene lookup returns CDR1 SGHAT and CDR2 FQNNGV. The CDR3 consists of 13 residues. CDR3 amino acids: CASSVDRGDTQYF. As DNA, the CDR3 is TGTGCCAGCAGCGTAGACAGAGGAGATACGCAGTATTTT.

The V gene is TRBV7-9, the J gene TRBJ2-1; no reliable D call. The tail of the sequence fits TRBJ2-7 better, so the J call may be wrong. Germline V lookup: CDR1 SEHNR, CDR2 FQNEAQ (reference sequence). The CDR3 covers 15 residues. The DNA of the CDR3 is TGTGCCAGCAGCCCAACGGCGCCCACTAACAATGAGCAGTACTTC. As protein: CASSPTAPTNNEQYF.

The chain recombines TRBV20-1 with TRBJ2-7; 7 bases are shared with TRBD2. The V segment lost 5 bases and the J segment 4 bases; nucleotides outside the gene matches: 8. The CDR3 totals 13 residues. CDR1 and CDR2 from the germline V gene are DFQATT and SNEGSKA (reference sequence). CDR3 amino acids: CSAWGSGTYEQYF. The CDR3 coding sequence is TGCAGTGCTTGGGGAAGCGGGACGTACGAGCAGTACTTC.

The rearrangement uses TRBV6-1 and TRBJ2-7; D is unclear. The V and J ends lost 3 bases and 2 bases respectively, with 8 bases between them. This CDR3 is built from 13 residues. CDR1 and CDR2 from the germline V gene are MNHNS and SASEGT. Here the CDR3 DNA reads TGTGCCAGCAGTGAGTCACTTACCTACGAGCAGTACTTC. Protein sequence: CASSESLTYEQYF.

The CDR3 is CSVEGEGSNYGYTF. The CDR3 DNA reads as TGCAGCGTTGAAGGGGAGGGTTCTAACTATGGCTACACCTTC. The gene calls are TRBV29-1 and TRBJ1-2; no reliable D call. The CDR3 contains 14 residues. In germline, CDR1 is SQVTM, CDR2 ANQGSEA. V was trimmed by 1 base and J by 0 bases, leaving 9 bases between them. Full variable domain (outside the CDR3, taken from reference TRBV29-1 and TRBJ1-2): SAVISQKPSRDICQRGTSLTIQCQVDSQVTMMFWYRQQPGQSLTLIATANQGSEATYESGFVIDKFPISRPNLTFSTLTVSNMSPEDSSIYLCSVEGEGSNYGYTFGSGTRLTVV.

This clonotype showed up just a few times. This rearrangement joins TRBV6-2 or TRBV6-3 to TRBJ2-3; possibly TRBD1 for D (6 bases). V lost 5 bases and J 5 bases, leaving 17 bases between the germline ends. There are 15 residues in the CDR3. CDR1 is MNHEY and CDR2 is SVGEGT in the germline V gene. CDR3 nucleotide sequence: TGTGCCAGCAGTCTGGGGGCGACAGCTGGAGATACGCAGTATTTT. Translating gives CASSLGATAGDTQYF.

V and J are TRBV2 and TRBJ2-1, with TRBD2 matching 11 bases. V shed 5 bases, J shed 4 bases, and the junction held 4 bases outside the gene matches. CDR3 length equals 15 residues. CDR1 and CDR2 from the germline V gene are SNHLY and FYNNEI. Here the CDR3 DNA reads TGTGCCAGCAGTCAACTAGCGGGAGAGTACAATGAGCAGTTCTTC. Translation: CASSQLAGEYNEQFF.

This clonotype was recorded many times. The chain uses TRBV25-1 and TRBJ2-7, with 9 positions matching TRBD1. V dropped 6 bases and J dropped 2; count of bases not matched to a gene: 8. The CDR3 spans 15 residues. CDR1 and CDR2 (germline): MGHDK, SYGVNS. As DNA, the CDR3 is TGTGCCAGCAGGAGAGGGACAGGGTCAACCTACGAGCAGTACTTC. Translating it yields CASRRGTGSTYEQYF.

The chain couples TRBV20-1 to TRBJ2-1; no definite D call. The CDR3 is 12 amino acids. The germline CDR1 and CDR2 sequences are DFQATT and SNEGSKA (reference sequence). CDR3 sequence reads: CSGRSAYNEQFF. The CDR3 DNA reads TGCAGCGGCAGGTCCGCCTACAATGAGCAGTTCTTC.